This TCR beta chain derives from a study of blood T cells in healthy people across ages. In this sample, this clonotype turned up many times. CDR1 SGHRS and CDR2 YFSETQ come from the germline V gene. J gave up 5 bases and V 1 base, and 4 bases lay outside the gene matches. There are 14 residues in the CDR3. The authors ran a second PCR of about 6 to 11 cycles using a sample-barcoded 5' primer and a J-beta primer mix. In TCRdb, the 5' RACE reads were re-called with MiXCR into one record per CDR3 protein. The sample contains 900,000 to 950,000 distinct CDR3 sequences, almost 30% of which appear only once. In addition, the sample was reused for a study of T cells of mothers and their children.

The chain joins TRBV5-1 to TRBJ2-5; TRBD1 aligns across 8 bases. The TCR sequence derives from a woman aged 40 to 50 in good health. Input material: blood. The CDR3: CASSLRQGHETQYF. The CDR3 DNA follows: TGCGCCAGCAGCTTGAGACAGGGGCACGAGACCCAGTACTTC.